One TCR beta chain is described in this entry. What it recognizes is unknown. Both 60 Vbeta primers and 13 Jbeta primers went into the PCR. Assay used: immunoSEQ multiplex PCR; TCRdb lists only in-frame clones, some missing. This sample has about 140,000 clones, with approximately 80% found just once. The data are from a study of cytomegalovirus exposure and HLA in healthy donors. At the level of the study: Some 85 million unique TCRs from HLA-typed donors were held in an early data release. General study points: A cluster of highly shared sequence variants was likely a sequencing artifact. Common viral pathogens were later found to be apparently linked to several of the most significant clusters.

Germline CDR1 reads SGHRS; CDR2 reads YFSETQ. V was trimmed by 3 bases and J by 1 base, leaving 7 bases between them. The CDR3 sequence is 14 residues long. This chain uses TRBV5-1 with TRBJ2-2; D is possibly TRBD1 (5 bases). Sequencing used PBMCs. The source of this sequence is a woman in her forties or fifties in good health and CMV-seropositive. CDR3 protein: CASSSTGNTGELFF. CDR3 sequence (DNA): TGCGCCAGCAGCTCTACAGGGAACACCGGGGAGCTGTTTTTT.